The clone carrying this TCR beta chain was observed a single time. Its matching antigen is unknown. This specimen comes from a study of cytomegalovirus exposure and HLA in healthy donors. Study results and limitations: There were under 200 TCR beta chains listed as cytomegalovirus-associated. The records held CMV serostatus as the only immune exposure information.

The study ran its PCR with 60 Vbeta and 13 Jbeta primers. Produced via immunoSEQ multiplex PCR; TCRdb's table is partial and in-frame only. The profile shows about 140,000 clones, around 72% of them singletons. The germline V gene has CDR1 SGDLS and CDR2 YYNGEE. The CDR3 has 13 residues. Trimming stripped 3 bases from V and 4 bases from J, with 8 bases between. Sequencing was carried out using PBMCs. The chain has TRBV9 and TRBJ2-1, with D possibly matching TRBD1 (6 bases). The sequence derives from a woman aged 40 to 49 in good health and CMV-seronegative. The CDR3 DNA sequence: TGTGCCAGCAGCGCAACAGGGTACAATGAGCAGTTCTTC. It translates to CASSATGYNEQFF. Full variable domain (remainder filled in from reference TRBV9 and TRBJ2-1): DSGVTQTPKHLITATGQRVTLRCSPRSGDLSVYWYQQSLDQGLQFLIQYYNGEERAKGNILERFSAQQFPDLHSELNLSSLELGDSALYFCASSATGYNEQFFGPGTRLTVL.